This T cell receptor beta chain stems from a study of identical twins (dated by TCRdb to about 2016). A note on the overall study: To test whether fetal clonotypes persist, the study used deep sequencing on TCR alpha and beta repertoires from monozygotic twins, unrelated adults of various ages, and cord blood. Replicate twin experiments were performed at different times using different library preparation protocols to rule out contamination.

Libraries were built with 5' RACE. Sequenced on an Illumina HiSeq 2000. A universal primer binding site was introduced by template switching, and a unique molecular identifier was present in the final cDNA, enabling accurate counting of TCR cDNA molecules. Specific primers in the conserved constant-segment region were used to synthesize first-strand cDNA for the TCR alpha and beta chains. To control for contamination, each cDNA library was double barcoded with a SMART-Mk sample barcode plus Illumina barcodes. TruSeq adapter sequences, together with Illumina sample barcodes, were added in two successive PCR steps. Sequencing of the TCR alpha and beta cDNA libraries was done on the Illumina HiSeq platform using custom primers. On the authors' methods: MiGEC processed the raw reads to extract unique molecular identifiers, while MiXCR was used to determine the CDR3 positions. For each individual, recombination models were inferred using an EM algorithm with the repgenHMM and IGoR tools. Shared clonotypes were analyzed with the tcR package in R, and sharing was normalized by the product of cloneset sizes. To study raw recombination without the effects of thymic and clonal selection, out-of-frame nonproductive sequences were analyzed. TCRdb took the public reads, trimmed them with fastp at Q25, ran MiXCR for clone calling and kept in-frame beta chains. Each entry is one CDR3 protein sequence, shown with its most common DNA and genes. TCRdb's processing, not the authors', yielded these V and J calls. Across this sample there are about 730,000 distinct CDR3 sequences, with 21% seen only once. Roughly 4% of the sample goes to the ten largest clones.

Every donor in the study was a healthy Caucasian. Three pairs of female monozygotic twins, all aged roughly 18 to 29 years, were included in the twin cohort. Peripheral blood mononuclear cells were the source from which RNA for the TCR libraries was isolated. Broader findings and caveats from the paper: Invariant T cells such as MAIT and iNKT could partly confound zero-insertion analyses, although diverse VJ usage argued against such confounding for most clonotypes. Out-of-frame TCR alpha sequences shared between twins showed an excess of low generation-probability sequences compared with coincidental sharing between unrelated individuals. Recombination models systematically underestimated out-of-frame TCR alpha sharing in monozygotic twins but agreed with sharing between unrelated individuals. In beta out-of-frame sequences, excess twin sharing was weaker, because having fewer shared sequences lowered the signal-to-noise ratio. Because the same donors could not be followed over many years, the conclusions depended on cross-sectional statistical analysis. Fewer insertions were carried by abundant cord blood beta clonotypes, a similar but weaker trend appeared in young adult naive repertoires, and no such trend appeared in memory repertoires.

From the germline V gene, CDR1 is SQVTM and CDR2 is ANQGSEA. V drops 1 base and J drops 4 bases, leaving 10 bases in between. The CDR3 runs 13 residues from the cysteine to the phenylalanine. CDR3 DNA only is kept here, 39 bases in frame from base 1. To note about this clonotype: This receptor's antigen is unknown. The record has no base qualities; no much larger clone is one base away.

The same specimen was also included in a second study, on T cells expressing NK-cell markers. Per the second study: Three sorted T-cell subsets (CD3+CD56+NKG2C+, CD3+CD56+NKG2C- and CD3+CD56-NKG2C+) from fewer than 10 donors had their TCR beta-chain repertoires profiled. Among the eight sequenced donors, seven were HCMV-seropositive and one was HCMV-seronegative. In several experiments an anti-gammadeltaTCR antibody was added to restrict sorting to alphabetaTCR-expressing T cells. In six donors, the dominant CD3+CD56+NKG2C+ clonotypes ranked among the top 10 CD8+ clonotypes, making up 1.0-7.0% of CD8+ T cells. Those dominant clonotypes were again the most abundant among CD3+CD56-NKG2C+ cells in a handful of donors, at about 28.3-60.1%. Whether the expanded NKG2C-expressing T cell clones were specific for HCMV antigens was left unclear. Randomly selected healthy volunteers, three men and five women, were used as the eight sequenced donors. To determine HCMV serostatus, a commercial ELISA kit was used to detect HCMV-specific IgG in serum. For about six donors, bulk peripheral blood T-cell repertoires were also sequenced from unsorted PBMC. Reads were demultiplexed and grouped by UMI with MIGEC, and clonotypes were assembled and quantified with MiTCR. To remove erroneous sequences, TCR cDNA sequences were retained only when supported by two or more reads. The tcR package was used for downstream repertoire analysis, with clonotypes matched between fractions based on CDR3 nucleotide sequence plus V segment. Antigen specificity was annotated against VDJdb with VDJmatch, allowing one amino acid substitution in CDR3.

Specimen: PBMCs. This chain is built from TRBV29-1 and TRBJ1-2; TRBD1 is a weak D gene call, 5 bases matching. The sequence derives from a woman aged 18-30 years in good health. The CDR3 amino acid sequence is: CSVEGDEGYGYTF. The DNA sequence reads TGCAGCGTTGAAGGGGACGAGGGCTATGGCTACACCTTC. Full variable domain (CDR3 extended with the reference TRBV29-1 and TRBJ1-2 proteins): SAVISQKPSRDICQRGTSLTIQCQVDSQVTMMFWYRQQPGQSLTLIATANQGSEATYESGFVIDKFPISRPNLTFSTLTVSNMSPEDSSIYLCSVEGDEGYGYTFGSGTRLTVV.